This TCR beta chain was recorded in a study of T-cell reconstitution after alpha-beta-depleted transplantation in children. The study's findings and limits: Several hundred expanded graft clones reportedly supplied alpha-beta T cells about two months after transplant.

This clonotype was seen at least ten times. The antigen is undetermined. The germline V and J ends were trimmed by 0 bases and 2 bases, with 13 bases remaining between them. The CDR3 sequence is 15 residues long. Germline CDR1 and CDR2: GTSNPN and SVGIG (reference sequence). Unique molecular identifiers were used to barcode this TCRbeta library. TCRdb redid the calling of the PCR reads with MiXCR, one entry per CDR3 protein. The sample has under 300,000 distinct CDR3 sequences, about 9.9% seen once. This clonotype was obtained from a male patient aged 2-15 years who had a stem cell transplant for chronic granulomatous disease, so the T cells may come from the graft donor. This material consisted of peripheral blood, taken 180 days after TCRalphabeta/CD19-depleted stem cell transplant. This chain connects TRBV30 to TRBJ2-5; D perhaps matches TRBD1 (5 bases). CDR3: CAWSVLAGLQETQYF. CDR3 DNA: TGTGCCTGGAGTGTACTGGCAGGGCTACAAGAGACCCAGTACTTC.